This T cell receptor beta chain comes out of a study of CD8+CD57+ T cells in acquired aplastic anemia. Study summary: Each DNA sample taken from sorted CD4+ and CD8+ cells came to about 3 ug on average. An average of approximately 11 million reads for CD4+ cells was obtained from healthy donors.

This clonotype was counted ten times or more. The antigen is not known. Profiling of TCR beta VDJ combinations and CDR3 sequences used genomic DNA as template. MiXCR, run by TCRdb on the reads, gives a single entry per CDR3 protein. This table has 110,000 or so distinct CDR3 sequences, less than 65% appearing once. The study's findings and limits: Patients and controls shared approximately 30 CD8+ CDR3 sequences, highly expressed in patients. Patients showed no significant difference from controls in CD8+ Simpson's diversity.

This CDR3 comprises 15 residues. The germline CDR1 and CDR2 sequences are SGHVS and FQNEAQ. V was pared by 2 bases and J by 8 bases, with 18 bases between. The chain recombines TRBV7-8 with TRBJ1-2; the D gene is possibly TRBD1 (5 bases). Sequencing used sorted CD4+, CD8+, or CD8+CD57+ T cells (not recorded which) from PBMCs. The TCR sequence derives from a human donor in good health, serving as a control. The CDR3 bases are TGTGCCAGCAGCTTAATCGGGGACGACCCCGGGGGCTACACCTTC. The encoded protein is CASSLIGDDPGGYTF.